The 27 T cell receptor beta chains given below trace back to one sample, sequenced in a study of cytomegalovirus exposure and HLA in healthy donors. Vbeta (60) and Jbeta (13) primers were used in the PCR. Here immunoSEQ multiplex PCR was the method, and the copy in TCRdb shows in-frame clones only, minus some. The sample consists of around 78,000 clones, less than 85% of them appearing once. Sequenced input: PBMCs. These receptors were obtained from a woman between 45 and 65 years old in good health and CMV-seronegative.

The genes are TRBV28 and TRBJ1-2; maybe TRBD1 (5 bases). The CDR3 covers 14 residues. CDR1 and CDR2 (germline): MDHEN, SYDVKM. Deletions cut 6 bases from V and 1 base from J, with 12 bases between. DNA of the CDR3: TGTGCCAGCAGGACAGCCGGGGGTAACTATGGCTACACCTTC. Encoded protein: CASRTAGGNYGYTF.

This clone was observed a single time. The V gene is TRBV27, the J gene TRBJ1-4; the D gene is possibly TRBD1 (6 bases). The CDR3 runs 11 residues. CDR1 and CDR2 from the germline V gene are MNHEY and SMNVEV (reference sequence). V lost 11 bases and J lost 10, with 14 bases in between. The CDR3 sequence: CAAGAWGKLFF. The CDR3 nucleotides read TGTGCCGCAGGGGCCTGGGGAAAACTGTTTTTT.

The J gene is TRBJ1-2, the V gene TRBV4-1, with D perhaps matching TRBD1 (6 bases). The CDR3 contains 15 residues. Per the germline V gene, CDR1 is MGHRA and CDR2 is YSYEKL. V gave up 1 base and J gave up 4 bases, with 13 bases separating them. Written as DNA, the CDR3 is TGCGCCAGCAGCCAAGGGCAGGGGATGCCCTATGGCTACACCTTC. As protein: CASSQGQGMPYGYTF.

V usage is TRBV27 and J usage is TRBJ1-4; TRBD1 might be the D (6 bases). V lost 4 bases and J lost 6, with 9 bases in between. Germline CDR1 reads MNHEY; CDR2 reads SMNVEV (reference sequence). The length of the CDR3 is 13 residues. The CDR3 here is CASSSGGHEKLFF. The CDR3 DNA reads as TGTGCCAGCAGTTCCGGGGGGCATGAAAAACTGTTTTTT.

This rearrangement joins TRBV11-2 to TRBJ2-4, with TRBD1 as a possible D gene (5 bases). The germline CDR1 and CDR2 sequences are SGHAT and FQNNGV. The CDR3 spans 12 residues. V lost 4 bases, J lost 9 bases, and 10 bases lay in between. In nucleotides, the CDR3 is TGTGCCAGCAGCTCAAGACAGAGCATTCAGTACTTC. Translation: CASSSRQSIQYF.

The chain uses TRBV6-6 and TRBJ2-7, with D perhaps TRBD1 (6 bases). The V and J ends lost 5 bases and 2 bases respectively, with 10 bases between them. Germline V gene sequence: CDR1 MNHNY, CDR2 SVGAGI (reference sequence). The CDR3 length is 13 residues. CDR3 DNA sequence: TGTGCCAGCAGTCGAACAGGGCCCTACGAGCAGTACTTC. It encodes CASSRTGPYEQYF.

The genes are TRBV19 and TRBJ2-2, with 10 bases lining up with TRBD1. There are 15 residues in the CDR3. The trim removed 5 bases at V and 7 bases at J, leaving 7 bases unmatched. The germline V gene has CDR1 LNHDA and CDR2 SQIVND (reference sequence). The CDR3 region is CASSVVTGGGGELFF. In nucleotides, the CDR3 is TGTGCCAGTAGTGTTGTGACAGGGGGCGGCGGGGAGCTGTTTTTT.

This chain links TRBV19 with TRBJ1-2; D might be TRBD1 (6 bases). The length of the CDR3 is 16 residues. Germline V gives CDR1 LNHDA, CDR2 SQIVND (reference sequence). Trimming stripped 6 bases from V and 1 base from J, with 18 bases between. CDR3 loop: CASSILQTGSNYGYTF. In DNA, the CDR3 is TGTGCCAGTAGCATCCTGCAGACAGGAAGTAACTATGGCTACACCTTC.

The chain combines TRBV6-5 with TRBJ2-7; TRBD2 matches 13 bases. The V segment lost 2 bases and the J segment 2 bases; nucleotides outside the gene matches: 3. In germline, CDR1 is MNHEY, CDR2 SVGAGI. CDR3 size: 16 residues. As DNA, the CDR3 is TGTGCCAGCAGTTACCCGACTAGCGGGGGGACCTACGAGCAGTACTTC. Translated: CASSYPTSGGTYEQYF.

This sequence joins TRBV7-2 and TRBJ2-5; D might be TRBD1 (5 bases). The germline V gene encodes CDR1 SGHTA and CDR2 FQGNSA. The CDR3 loop spans 14 amino acids. Trimming removed 0 bases at V and 5 bases at J, with 10 bases between. CDR3 in amino acids: CASSLAGLGETQYF. CDR3 nucleotide sequence: TGTGCCAGCAGCTTAGCGGGGCTGGGGGAGACCCAGTACTTC.

This clone turned up a few times. The chain joins TRBV23-1 to TRBJ1-2, with D unresolved. TRBV23-1 belongs to the ORF category, with a function that is uncertain. The CDR3 sequence is 17 residues long. Trimming stripped 0 bases from V and 4 bases from J, with 18 bases between. The CDR3 DNA sequence: TGCGCCAGCAGTCAATCGTGGAGGGCTTTAAAGGGCTATGGCTACACCTTC. Translation gives CASSQSWRALKGYGYTF.

The V call is TRBV7-9, the J call TRBJ2-5; TRBD2 aligns across 11 bases. V gave up 5 bases and J gave up 2 bases; unmatched junction bases: 7. Germline V gene sequence: CDR1 SEHNR, CDR2 FQNEAQ (reference sequence). This CDR3 is 16 amino acids long. The CDR3 region is CASSLGTSGRQETQYF. The DNA for the CDR3 is TGTGCCAGCAGCCTCGGGACTAGCGGAAGGCAAGAGACCCAGTACTTC.

This clone has more than one count but fewer than ten. The chain carries TRBV5-5 and TRBJ2-7; TRBD2 matches at 10 bases. V shed 0 bases, J shed 3 bases, and the junction held 3 bases outside the gene matches. The CDR3 is 15 residues long. Germline assignment: CDR1 SGHKS and CDR2 YYEKEE (reference sequence). The CDR3 region is CASSLGLAGGYEQYF. The DNA of the CDR3 is TGTGCCAGCAGCTTGGGGTTAGCGGGGGGCTACGAGCAGTACTTC.

This clone turned up a few times. The V call is TRBV11-2, the J call TRBJ1-2, with 10 bases that match TRBD1. V was clipped by 1 base and J by 2 bases; unmatched bases: 1. Germline V gene data show CDR1 as SGHAT and CDR2 as FQNNGV. CDR3 length equals 15 residues. The CDR3 reads CASSLGGQGNYGYTF. As DNA, the CDR3 is TGTGCCAGCAGCTTAGGGGGACAGGGGAACTATGGCTACACCTTC.

V is TRBV10-3 and J is TRBJ2-2, with D tentatively TRBD1 (5 bases). V lost 10 bases to trimming and J lost 0 bases, with 12 bases between them. CDR3 size: 14 residues. Germline CDR1 reads ENHRY; CDR2 reads SYGVKD. The chain's CDR3 is CATDKGPNTGELFF. The CDR3 region has the DNA TGTGCCACCGACAAGGGGCCGAACACCGGGGAGCTGTTTTTT.

CDR3 nucleotide sequence: TGTGCCAGCAGTGAATCAACCGGGAGCTCCAGCACAGATACGCAGTATTTT. Translated: CASSESTGSSSTDTQYF. The V call is TRBV2, the J call TRBJ2-3; possible D gene TRBD2, 6 bases. In germline, CDR1 is SNHLY, CDR2 FYNNEI. V was clipped by 2 bases and J by 0 bases, with 15 bases between them. The CDR3 spans 17 residues.

The chain recombines TRBV9 with TRBJ1-2, with 9 nucleotides matching TRBD1. J was trimmed by 8 bases and V by 3 bases; bases with no gene match: 11. CDR3 size: 15 residues. Germline values: CDR1 SGDLS, CDR2 YYNGEE. In nucleotides, the CDR3 is TGTGCCAGCAGCGGGCTGAGGGACAGGGTCTACGGCTACACCTTC. This translates into CASSGLRDRVYGYTF.

V is TRBV23-1 and J is TRBJ1-1; TRBD1 matches 7 bases. TRBV23-1 is an open reading frame whose function is uncertain. The CDR3 runs 16 residues. V lost 2 bases and J lost 4; bases outside the gene matches: 10. CDR3 protein: CASSQAAGGDGTEAFF. Written as DNA, the CDR3 is TGCGCCAGCAGTCAAGCGGCAGGGGGTGATGGCACTGAAGCTTTCTTT.

The chain combines TRBV14 with TRBJ2-7; 10 bases line up with TRBD2. CDR1 and CDR2 (germline): SGHDN, FVKESK. Unmatched junction bases numbered 0, after V lost 4 bases and J lost 0 bases. This CDR3 comprises 14 residues. CDR3: CASSPSGSSYEQYF. Written as DNA, the CDR3 is TGTGCCAGCAGCCCTAGCGGGAGCTCCTACGAGCAGTACTTC.

The rearrangement links TRBV7-3 to TRBJ2-3; 7 bases agree with TRBD1. The CDR3 has 15 amino acids. CDR1 and CDR2 from the germline V gene are SGHTA and FQGTGA. V shed 4 bases and J 0 bases; nucleotides not matched to a gene: 4. Here the CDR3 DNA reads TGTGCCAGCAGCTCCAAAGGGGGCAGCACAGATACGCAGTATTTT. Its protein product is CASSSKGGSTDTQYF.

The table lists this clone with a count of one. V and J are TRBV5-1 and TRBJ1-1, with 8 bases lining up with TRBD1. The CDR3 spans 16 residues. The J segment lost 2 bases and the V segment lost 4 bases, leaving 10 bases of the junction unmatched. In germline, CDR1 is SGHRS, CDR2 YFSETQ. The CDR3 DNA reads as TGCGCCAGCAGCCTGACTCCAGGGGGCGATAACACTGAAGCTTTCTTT. Encoded protein: CASSLTPGGDNTEAFF. Using reference TRBV5-1 and TRBJ1-1 for the parts outside the CDR3, the full variable domain is KAGVTQTPRYLIKTRGQQVTLSCSPISGHRSVSWYQQTPGQGLQFLFEYFSETQRNKGNFPGRFSGRQFSNSRSEMNVSTLELGDSALYLCASSLTPGGDNTEAFFGQGTRLTVV.

The chain joins TRBV5-1 to TRBJ2-2; a possible D gene is TRBD2 (7 bases). V lost 0 bases and J 10 bases, leaving 13 bases between the germline ends. CDR3 length: 14 residues. Germline V gene data show CDR1 as SGHRS and CDR2 as YFSETQ. The CDR3 is CASSLDWGGLELFF. CDR3 DNA sequence: TGCGCCAGCAGCTTGGATTGGGGGGGCTTGGAGCTGTTTTTT.

The V gene is TRBV6-1, the J gene TRBJ2-1; 7 bases line up with TRBD2. This CDR3 contains 14 residues. V trimming: 3 bases; J trimming: 6 bases; junction bases outside the gene matches: 5. Per germline, CDR1 MNHNS and CDR2 SASEGT. CDR3 bases: TGTGCCAGCAGTGACTATTCGGGGGGCAATGAGCAGTTCTTC. It is translated as CASSDYSGGNEQFF.

J is TRBJ2-3 and V is TRBV30; 11 bases map to TRBD1. The trim removed 2 bases at V and 4 bases at J, leaving 5 bases unmatched. The germline V gene encodes CDR1 GTSNPN and CDR2 SVGIG (reference sequence). This CDR3 has 15 amino acids. In nucleotides, the CDR3 is TGTGCCTGGAGTTTGGGGACAGGGGGTCCAGATACGCAGTATTTT. Residues: CAWSLGTGGPDTQYF.

This clone was observed once. The chain employs TRBV7-2 and TRBJ2-5; possible D gene TRBD2, 6 bases. The CDR3 is made up of 16 amino acids. The germline V and J ends were trimmed by 1 base and 2 bases, with 14 bases remaining between them. From germline, CDR1 is SGHTA and CDR2 FQGNSA. CDR3 residues: CASSLDGRGVQETQYF. CDR3 in DNA: TGTGCCAGCAGCTTAGACGGGAGAGGCGTGCAAGAGACCCAGTACTTC.

V and J are TRBV6-1 and TRBJ1-4, with D possibly being TRBD1 (5 bases). This CDR3 comprises 15 residues. Germline values: CDR1 MNHNS, CDR2 SASEGT. V was cut by 6 bases and J by 4 bases, with 15 bases left in between. The CDR3 protein is CASRDTRTFNEKLFF. CDR3 in DNA: TGTGCCAGCAGGGACACACGGACATTTAATGAAAAACTGTTTTTT.

The chain carries TRBV5-1 and TRBJ2-1; D may be TRBD1 (6 bases). The CDR3 runs to 14 residues. Germline CDR1 and CDR2: SGHRS and YFSETQ. The V gene lost 7 bases and the J gene lost 6 bases, with 17 bases spanning the gap. CDR3 bases: TGCGCCAGCGTTGCCGGGACAAAAAGCAATGAGCAGTTCTTC. This gives the protein CASVAGTKSNEQFF.